The sequence of this T cell receptor beta chain was determined in a study of cytomegalovirus exposure and HLA in healthy donors. Study-level findings and limits: Associated with HLA alleles at 0.05 false discovery rate in a later analysis were around 15,000 TCR beta sequences. HLA restriction was apparent for most CMV-associated TCR beta chains in a later analysis.

Nominally healthy donors were sampled, though unrecorded immune exposures were likely. A multiplex PCR was run with 60 Vbeta primers and 13 Jbeta primers. TCRdb's copy holds only in-frame clones and misses some; the assay was immunoSEQ multiplex PCR. This table has approximately 120,000 clones, roughly 80% appearing once. This clone was observed a few times. The antigen is unknown. Sequencing input: PBMCs. This clonotype was sampled from a female donor in good health and CMV-seronegative.

CDR3 sequence (DNA): TGTGCCACCAGCAGAGGCAGGGGGACTAATGAAAAACTGTTTTTT. It yields the protein CATSRGRGTNEKLFF. The J gene is TRBJ1-4, the V gene TRBV15; TRBD1 aligns across 7 bases. CDR3 length: 15 amino acids. V was clipped by 1 base and J by 2 bases; unmatched bases: 1. The germline gives CDR1 LNHNV, CDR2 YYDKDF (reference sequence).